These T cell receptor beta chains were read from a single sample in a study of T cells in localized non-small cell lung cancer. The table came from immunoSEQ multiplex PCR; TCRdb's copy has only in-frame clones and leaves some out. This table has 30,000 or so clones, under 95% appearing once. This specimen was peripheral blood, taken before any cancer treatment. These receptors were obtained from a female donor of 60 years or more with stage I lung adenocarcinoma. Both conserved end residues are part of each CDR3. Fields, in order: D gene, clone size, J gene, V gene, CDR3 protein, CDR3 DNA. A D gene is named only where the DNA matches it firmly. Where a row states a size, it is once, few, many or the class of an expanded clone; other rows omit it.

. . TRBJ1-5 TRBV28 CASSLSSNQPQHF TGTGCCAGCAGCTTGAGTAGCAATCAGCCCCAGCATTTT
. once TRBJ1-1 TRBV6-5 CASRRGTLNTEAFF TGTGCCAGCAGACGCGGGACACTGAACACTGAAGCTTTCTTT
. . TRBJ2-7 TRBV6-1 CASSEGGNYEQYF TGTGCCAGCAGTGAGGGGGGTAACTACGAGCAGTACTTC
TRBD1 . TRBJ1-1 TRBV15 CATSSAGGQVEAFF TGTGCCACCAGCTCTGCAGGGGGCCAGGTTGAAGCTTTCTTT
. . TRBJ2-1 TRBV7-9 CASSQLGGSYNEQFF TGTGCCAGCAGTCAGTTAGGCGGGTCCTACAATGAGCAGTTCTTC
. few TRBJ2-1 TRBV4-1 CASSQDMNEQFF TGCGCCAGCAGCCAAGACATGAATGAGCAGTTCTTC
. . TRBJ2-1 TRBV11-3 CASSTGDEQFF TGTGCCAGCAGCACGGGAGATGAGCAGTTCTTC
TRBD2 . TRBJ2-2 TRBV7-8 CAGGDRGNTGELFF TGTGCCGGGGGGGACCGAGGGAATACCGGGGAGCTGTTTTTT
TRBD1 . TRBJ1-2 TRBV28 CASNSPGDSLNYGYTF TGTGCCAGCAACTCTCCGGGGGACAGCCTTAACTATGGCTACACCTTC
TRBD1 once TRBJ2-2 TRBV7-9 CASSQDTGGSTGELFF TGTGCCAGCAGCCAAGATACAGGGGGCAGCACCGGGGAGCTGTTTTTT
TRBD2 . TRBJ2-4 TRBV30 CAWSGGGIQYF TGTGCCTGGAGTGGCGGGGGCATTCAGTACTTC
. . TRBJ2-3 TRBV30 CAWNGFTVTQYF TGTGCCTGGAACGGGTTCACAGTGACGCAGTATTTT
. . TRBJ2-7 TRBV7-2 CASSRVGGSEQYF TGTGCCAGCAGCCGAGTGGGGGGTAGCGAGCAGTACTTC
. . TRBJ1-3 TRBV5-4 CASSLGGASGNTIYF TGTGCCAGCAGCTTGGGAGGGGCCTCTGGAAACACCATATATTTT
. once TRBJ1-5 TRBV27 CASSLSYDQPQHF TGTGCCAGCAGTTTATCGTACGATCAGCCCCAGCATTTT
. . TRBJ2-7 TRBV6-5 CASSPNVGVGYEQYF TGTGCCAGCAGTCCTAATGTGGGAGTCGGCTACGAGCAGTACTTC
. . TRBJ1-2 TRBV6-6 CASRKDDSRHYGYTF TGTGCCAGCAGAAAAGATGACAGTAGGCACTATGGCTACACCTTC
. . TRBJ1-5 TRBV28 CASSPMGGGTQPQHF TGTGCCAGCAGTCCGATGGGGGGAGGAACTCAGCCCCAGCATTTT
TRBD1 . TRBJ1-5 TRBV9 CASSALGTGTQPQHF TGTGCCAGCAGCGCGCTGGGGACAGGGACACAGCCCCAGCATTTT
. . TRBJ2-7 TRBV6-5 CASSPVGVRVEQYF TGTGCCAGCAGCCCCGTAGGAGTGCGGGTTGAGCAGTACTTC
. . TRBJ2-6 TRBV7-2 CASSFAGANVLTF TGTGCCAGCAGCTTCGCTGGGGCCAACGTCCTGACTTTC
TRBD1 . TRBJ2-7 TRBV5-1 CASSRRGSSYEQYF TGCGCCAGCAGCCGCAGGGGGAGCTCCTACGAGCAGTACTTC
. . TRBJ2-3 TRBV5-1 CASNYPGADTQYF TGCGCCAGTAATTACCCAGGGGCAGATACGCAGTATTTT
TRBD1 . TRBJ1-2 TRBV6-5 CASSSLTGRRGYTF TGTGCCAGCAGTTCCCTGACAGGGAGGAGGGGATACACCTTC
TRBD1 once TRBJ2-3 TRBV9 CASSAWPGQRSTDTQYF TGTGCCAGCAGCGCCTGGCCGGGACAGAGGAGCACAGATACGCAGTATTTT
. . TRBJ2-7 TRBV5-1 CASSSQGSPFYEQYF TGCGCCAGCAGCTCTCAGGGGAGCCCTTTCTACGAGCAGTACTTC
. . TRBJ1-5 TRBV30 CAWSRAVSNQPQHF TGTGCCTGGAGTAGGGCAGTTAGCAATCAGCCCCAGCATTTT
. . TRBJ1-3 TRBV7-6 CASSLGGRVRGNTIYF TGTGCCAGCAGCTTAGGTGGGCGTGTAAGGGGAAACACCATATATTTT
TRBD1 . TRBJ2-7 TRBV6-5 CASSYTGTGRYEQYF TGTGCCAGCAGTTACACCGGGACAGGGCGCTACGAGCAGTACTTC
. . TRBJ1-2 TRBV28 CASSLQLGSITYGYTF TGTGCCAGCAGCTTACAGCTCGGGTCTATAACCTATGGCTACACCTTC
TRBD1 . TRBJ1-2 TRBV9 CASSYGQGIYGYTF TGTGCCAGCAGCTATGGACAGGGAATCTATGGCTACACCTTC